These T cell receptor beta chains were read from a single sample in a study of shared clonotypes between healthy human individuals. Generated by immunoSEQ multiplex PCR, the TCRdb table keeps only in-frame clones and is missing some. The table includes 1.5 million to 2.5 million clones, roughly 94% detected once. The material sequenced was naive CD8+ T cells sorted from blood. These receptors all stem from a man between 18 and 35 years old in good health. Each CDR3 is given with its conserved first and last residue. A D gene is named only where the DNA matches it firmly. The size field is filled for only some rows; it gives once, few, many or a size class.

D gene	V gene	J gene	clone size	CDR3 protein	CDR3 DNA
TRBD2	TRBV7-7	TRBJ2-1	.	CASSLASGVYNEQFF	TGTGCTAGCAGCTTAGCTAGCGGAGTTTACAATGAGCAGTTCTTC
.	TRBV6-5	TRBJ2-7	.	CASSSTGISYEQYF	TGTGCCAGCAGTTCCACAGGGATCTCCTACGAGCAGTACTTC
.	TRBV7-9	TRBJ2-7	.	CASTGQSYEQYF	TGTGCCAGCACCGGACAGAGCTACGAGCAGTACTTC
TRBD1	TRBV4-3	TRBJ1-1	.	CASSQGTGDTEAFF	TGCGCCAGCAGCCAAGGGACAGGAGACACTGAAGCTTTCTTT
.	TRBV7-9	TRBJ1-1	.	CASSLVGGFEAFF	TGTGCCAGCAGTCTAGTTGGTGGTTTTGAAGCTTTCTTT
.	TRBV27	TRBJ1-5	.	CASSDRYNQPQHF	TGTGCCAGCAGCGACAGGTATAATCAGCCCCAGCATTTT
TRBD1	TRBV5-6	TRBJ1-4	.	CASSWTGADEKLFF	TGTGCCAGCAGCTGGACAGGGGCTGACGAAAAACTGTTTTTT
TRBD1	TRBV5-1	TRBJ2-3	.	CASSLATSGTGATDTQYF	TGCGCCAGCAGCTTAGCTACCTCCGGGACAGGGGCCACAGATACGCAGTATTTT
.	TRBV5-1	TRBJ1-1	.	CASSLAVTGKNTEAFF	TGCGCCAGCAGCTTGGCCGTAACAGGCAAAAACACTGAAGCTTTCTTT
.	TRBV19	TRBJ2-7	once	CASSIPGSYEQYF	TGTGCCAGTAGTATCCCAGGATCCTACGAGCAGTACTTC
TRBD1	TRBV5-6	TRBJ1-2	.	CASSLQGAGYGYTF	TGTGCCAGCAGCTTACAGGGGGCAGGCTATGGCTACACCTTC
.	TRBV6-6	TRBJ2-7	.	CATSVYIDNSYEQYF	TGTGCCACCTCGGTTTATATTGACAACTCCTACGAGCAGTACTTC
TRBD1	TRBV13	TRBJ1-2	.	CASSLGGQKFYGYTF	TGTGCCAGCAGCTTAGGGGGACAGAAATTTTATGGCTACACCTTC
.	TRBV4-1	TRBJ2-5	.	CASSQEGLETQYF	TGCGCCAGCAGCCAAGAGGGGCTAGAGACCCAGTACTTC
.	TRBV4-3	TRBJ2-7	.	CASSQDRYEQYF	TGCGCCAGCAGCCAAGACAGGTACGAGCAGTACTTC
TRBD1	TRBV5-1	TRBJ1-2	.	CASSSGQEYGYTF	TGCGCCAGCAGCTCGGGACAGGAGTATGGCTACACCTTC
.	TRBV9	TRBJ2-1	.	CASSVSGYNEQFF	TGTGCCAGCAGCGTATCCGGCTACAATGAGCAGTTCTTC
TRBD1	TRBV2	TRBJ2-7	.	CASSEALTGVSYEQYF	TGTGCCAGCAGTGAAGCGCTTACAGGGGTCTCCTACGAGCAGTACTTC
TRBD2	TRBV7-9	TRBJ2-1	once	CASSVGEGLGFNEQFF	TGTGCCAGCAGCGTGGGGGAGGGCCTAGGGTTCAATGAGCAGTTCTTC
.	TRBV6-5	TRBJ1-2	.	CASSHSPKKDGYTF	TGTGCCAGCAGCCACAGCCCCAAGAAGGATGGCTACACCTTC
.	TRBV4-3	TRBJ2-1	.	CASSQEFAWADSYNEQFF	TGCGCCAGCAGCCAAGAATTTGCTTGGGCGGATTCCTACAATGAGCAGTTCTTC
.	TRBV7-9	TRBJ1-3	.	CAGSPTRGTDSGNTIYF	TGTGCCGGCAGCCCGACCCGCGGGACGGACTCTGGAAACACCATATATTTT
TRBD2	TRBV7-9	TRBJ2-5	.	CASSLSGTEETQYF	TGTGCCAGCAGCTTAAGCGGGACGGAAGAGACCCAGTACTTC
.	TRBV30	TRBJ2-1	.	CAWSIGLTEQFF	TGTGCCTGGAGTATTGGACTAACTGAGCAGTTCTTC
.	TRBV19	TRBJ1-5	.	CASSIRDFNQPQHF	TGTGCCAGTAGTATCAGGGATTTCAATCAGCCCCAGCATTTT
TRBD1	TRBV30	TRBJ2-3	.	CAWSRDSSDTQYF	TGTGCCTGGAGCCGGGACAGCTCAGATACGCAGTATTTT
.	TRBV11-2	TRBJ2-7	.	CASSLGGGPYEQYF	TGTGCCAGCAGCTTAGGCGGCGGCCCCTACGAGCAGTACTTC
.	TRBV18	TRBJ2-7	.	CASSPEGQGLENEQYF	TGTGCCAGCTCACCGGAGGGGCAGGGGCTAGAAAACGAGCAGTACTTC
TRBD1	TRBV28	TRBJ2-7	.	CASRGQGSYEQYF	TGTGCCAGCAGAGGACAGGGCTCCTACGAGCAGTACTTC
.	TRBV6-6	TRBJ1-2	.	CASRALLDNYGYTF	TGTGCCAGTAGAGCGTTGTTAGATAACTATGGCTACACCTTC
TRBD2	TRBV7-8	TRBJ2-5	.	CASSLPGLAGGPRETQYF	TGTGCCAGCAGCTTGCCGGGACTAGCGGGAGGGCCCCGGGAGACCCAGTACTTC
.	TRBV10-2	TRBJ2-7	once	CASSDFGEQYF	TGCGCCAGCAGTGATTTTGGCGAGCAGTACTTC
.	TRBV7-9	TRBJ2-4	.	CASSLVTSQNIQYF	TGTGCCAGCAGCTTAGTAACTAGCCAAAACATTCAGTACTTC
TRBD2	TRBV5-6	TRBJ2-7	.	CASSLASVGGGMGYEQYF	TGTGCCAGCAGCTTGGCTAGCGTCGGGGGAGGGATGGGTTACGAGCAGTACTTC
.	TRBV27	TRBJ1-2	.	CASSPGYGYTF	TGTGCCAGCAGCCCGGGTTATGGCTACACCTTC
TRBD1	TRBV11-2	TRBJ2-3	.	CASREGALTDTQYF	TGTGCCAGCAGAGAGGGGGCTCTCACAGATACGCAGTATTTT
.	TRBV9	TRBJ1-6	.	CASSVGGGVGSPLHF	TGTGCCAGCAGCGTAGGTGGGGGGGTTGGGTCACCCCTCCACTTT
.	TRBV5-1	TRBJ2-7	.	CASSRLRDNPPDEQYF	TGCGCCAGCAGCCGCCTCCGGGACAATCCTCCAGACGAGCAGTACTTC
.	TRBV9	TRBJ2-7	.	CASSVGHTAYEQYF	TGTGCCAGCAGCGTAGGTCACACTGCCTACGAGCAGTACTTC
.	TRBV27	TRBJ2-5	.	CASSLFGRKETQYF	TGTGCCAGCAGTTTATTTGGCAGAAAAGAGACCCAGTACTTC
TRBD2	TRBV4-2	TRBJ2-3	.	CASSQEETSSTDTQYF	TGTGCCAGCAGCCAAGAAGAGACTAGCAGTACAGATACGCAGTATTTT
.	TRBV29-1	TRBJ2-2	.	CSVRLRGPEGTGELFF	TGCAGCGTTCGCTTGCGGGGGCCCGAGGGTACCGGGGAGCTGTTTTTT
.	TRBV7-9	TRBJ2-1	.	CASSFTGGGRMNNEQFF	TGTGCCAGCAGCTTTACCGGCGGAGGGAGGATGAACAATGAGCAGTTCTTC
TRBD1	TRBV4-1	TRBJ1-4	.	CASSQTGSTNEKLFF	TGCGCCAGCAGTCAGACAGGGTCGACTAATGAAAAACTGTTTTTT
.	TRBV2	TRBJ2-5	.	CASSLEGSETQYF	TGTGCCAGCAGCCTGGAGGGGTCAGAGACCCAGTACTTC
.	TRBV27	TRBJ2-2	.	CASSPQGRTGELFF	TGTGCCAGCAGCCCCCAGGGGAGGACCGGGGAGCTGTTTTTT
TRBD2	TRBV5-1	TRBJ2-4	.	CASSAGLAGVIDIQYF	TGCGCCAGCAGCGCGGGACTAGCGGGAGTTATAGACATTCAGTACTTC